These 5 T cell receptor beta chains were all obtained from the same sample, sequenced in a study of cytomegalovirus exposure and HLA in healthy donors. The PCR was carried out with 60 Vbeta primers and 13 Jbeta primers. Repertoires were generated with immunoSEQ multiplex PCR, while TCRdb's copy carries only in-frame clones and drops some. The profile shows roughly 200,000 clones, around 80% of them singletons. The sample consisted of PBMCs. The receptor set was obtained from a woman between 18 and 29 years old in good health and CMV-seronegative.

The genes are TRBV2 and TRBJ1-1; D is ambiguous. The CDR3 totals 12 residues. From germline, CDR1 is SNHLY and CDR2 FYNNEI. Between the trimmed V and J ends, which lost 8 bases and 3 bases, there was a span of 10 bases. The CDR3 region has the DNA TGTGCCAGCTCGGGGTGGGACACTGAAGCTTTCTTT. It specifies CASSGWDTEAFF.

A single count supports this clone. V gene TRBV5-1 combines with J gene TRBJ1-5, with 8 nucleotides matching TRBD1. Germline trimming cut 3 bases from V and 3 bases from J; bases unmatched to any gene: 5. CDR3 length equals 15 residues. Germline lookup yields CDR1 SGHRS and CDR2 YFSETQ. CDR3 nucleotide sequence: TGCGCCAGCAGCTGGACAGGGTCGTACAATCAGCCCCAGCATTTT. Its translation is CASSWTGSYNQPQHF.

The chain couples TRBV7-9 to TRBJ2-1; 12 nucleotides align to TRBD1. With 5 bases clipped from V and 8 bases from J, the junction kept 7 bases outside the gene matches. CDR1 is SEHNR and CDR2 is FQNEAQ in the germline V gene (reference sequence). This CDR3 has 15 residues. CDR3: CASSNRDRGLDEQFF. The DNA for the CDR3 is TGTGCCAGCAGCAACCGGGACAGGGGGCTCGATGAGCAGTTCTTC.

The chain couples TRBV7-2 to TRBJ2-5; TRBD2 matches 16 bases. Germline CDR1 is SGHTA and CDR2 is FQGNSA. Trimming cost V 0 bases and J 5 bases; bases outside gene matches: 6. The CDR3 runs 18 residues. The CDR3 coding sequence is TGTGCCAGCAGCTTAGCGGGACTAGCGGGAGGGTTTGGGGAGACCCAGTACTTC. It translates to CASSLAGLAGGFGETQYF.

The chain employs TRBV28 and TRBJ2-1; 7 nucleotides agree with TRBD2. Germline V CDR1 and CDR2: MDHEN, SYDVKM. J lost 4 bases, V lost 6 bases, and 6 bases had no gene match. The CDR3 is 14 residues long. DNA for the CDR3: TGTGCCAGCAGGCCCCAGGGACTATACAATGAGCAGTTCTTC. It is translated as CASRPQGLYNEQFF.